This T cell receptor (beta chain) was recorded in a study of blood T cell repertoires in COVID-19. V was cut by 1 base and J by 3 bases, with 12 bases left in between. Germline V lookup: CDR1 MGHRA, CDR2 YSYEKL. This CDR3 comprises 15 residues. Sequenced by immunoSEQ multiplex PCR; TCRdb stores in-frame clones only, minus some. The sample has about 210,000 clones; over 75% are singletons. Sequenced material: peripheral blood. The chain is built from TRBV4-1 and TRBJ1-2; D unresolved. This sequence was found in a human donor in a cohort sampled during active COVID-19. The CDR3 reads CASSQAMPRYYGYTF. Written as DNA, the CDR3 is TGCGCCAGCAGCCAAGCAATGCCTCGGTACTATGGCTACACCTTC.